This T cell receptor beta chain was captured in a study of blood T cell repertoires in COVID-19. Study context: The samples span acute and convalescent COVID-19 from the United States, Italy and Spain. T cells, B-cell-depleted T cells, or PBMCs provided the cDNA or gDNA that served as material.

Germline V CDR1 and CDR2: SNHLY, FYNNEI. Trimming removed 2 bases at V and 3 bases at J, with 14 bases between. The CDR3 consists of 15 residues. Original processing notes: Scientists estimated how many nucleated cells there were by amplifying reference gene primers. Generated by immunoSEQ multiplex PCR, the TCRdb table keeps only in-frame clones and is missing some. V, J and clone size derive from that table, while D and trimming were established from the DNA sequence. Among about 140,000 clones listed, roughly four fifths were seen once. The sequencing input was peripheral blood. The gene calls are TRBV2 and TRBJ2-7; a weak D match, TRBD1 (6 bases). This sequence originates from a human donor in a cohort sampled during active COVID-19. The CDR3 DNA follows: TGTGCCAGCAGTGAAAGTTTGCAGGGACACTACGAGCAGTACTTC. Protein: CASSESLQGHYEQYF. Full variable domain (missing parts from reference TRBV2 and TRBJ2-7): EPEVTQTPSHQVTQMGQEVILRCVPISNHLYFYWYRQILGQKVEFLVSFYNNEISEKSEIFDDQFSVERPDGSNFTLKIRSTKLEDSAMYFCASSESLQGHYEQYFGPGTRLTVT.